This is a list of T cell receptor beta chains from one sample in a study of T cells in Graves' hyperthyroidism and ophthalmopathy. TCRdb re-called the multiplex PCR reads through MiXCR, storing one row per CDR3 protein. The sample gives about 260,000 distinct CDR3 sequences, under 30% of which show up once; about 30% is in the top ten. The sequenced sample was blood. These TCRs come from a man aged 35 to 55 with Graves' hyperthyroidism that later progressed to Graves' ophthalmopathy. Both conserved end residues are part of each CDR3. D genes are given only for firm matches. Clone size, where shown, is once, few, many, or a class for clones that have expanded.

size,V,D,J,CDR3,DNA
NA,TRBV6-5,NA,TRBJ1-5,CASSSGGYSNQPQHF,TGTGCCAGCAGTTCGGGAGGATATAGCAATCAGCCCCAGCATTTT
once,TRBV6-2/TRBV6-3,NA,TRBJ2-7,CASSRYGEQYF,TGTGCCAGCAGCCGGTACGGCGAGCAGTACTTC
many,TRBV20-1,NA,TRBJ1-1,CSASVPWGAAEAFF,TGCAGTGCTAGTGTCCCATGGGGGGCCGCTGAAGCTTTCTTT
many,TRBV9,TRBD2,TRBJ2-7,CASSVGWEGSGEQYF,TGTGCCAGCAGCGTAGGATGGGAGGGCTCAGGGGAGCAGTACTTC
many,TRBV4-1,NA,TRBJ1-1,CASSQDPQPNTEAFF,TGCGCCAGCAGCCAAGACCCCCAGCCGAACACTGAAGCTTTCTTT
many,TRBV6-5,NA,TRBJ2-7,CASGADSSYEQYF,TGTGCCAGCGGCGCCGACAGTTCCTACGAGCAGTACTTC
many,TRBV29-1,NA,TRBJ2-7,CSVYAGSGEYF,TGCAGCGTCTACGCCGGCTCGGGGGAGTACTTC
few,TRBV28,NA,TRBJ1-1,CASRRDYTEAFF,TGTGCCAGCAGGCGGGATTACACTGAAGCTTTCTTT
many,TRBV7-7,TRBD2,TRBJ2-5,CASSSLAGVESQYF,TGTGCTAGCAGCTCCCTAGCGGGAGTCGAGTCCCAGTACTTC
many,TRBV12-3/TRBV12-4,TRBD1,TRBJ1-1,CASRKPGQGGDDTEAFF,TGTGCCAGCAGAAAACCGGGACAGGGAGGTGACGACACTGAAGCTTTCTTT
many,TRBV7-2,NA,TRBJ2-5,CASSLDSGVETQYF,TGTGCCAGCAGCTTAGATTCAGGGGTAGAGACCCAGTACTTC
many,TRBV28,NA,TRBJ2-7,CASSSGFYEQYF,TGTGCCAGCAGTTCAGGATTCTACGAGCAGTACTTC
NA,TRBV7-2,TRBD2,TRBJ2-7,CASSPDTSGIYEQYF,TGTGCCAGCAGCCCCGACACTAGCGGGATATACGAGCAGTACTTC
NA,TRBV27,TRBD2,TRBJ2-5,CASSGLAEEETQYF,TGTGCCAGCAGCGGACTAGCGGAAGAAGAGACCCAGTACTTC
many,TRBV5-1,TRBD1,TRBJ2-2,CASSLIQGANTGELFF,TGCGCCAGCAGCTTGATCCAGGGGGCTAACACCGGGGAGCTGTTTTTT
many,TRBV5-4,TRBD2,TRBJ2-2,CASSLFVLAGGTGELFF,TGTGCCAGCAGCTTGTTCGTACTTGCGGGAGGCACCGGGGAGCTGTTTTTT
many,TRBV3-1,TRBD1,TRBJ1-6,CASSQSGQGSSPLHF,TGTGCCAGCAGCCAAAGCGGACAGGGCTCCTCACCCCTCCACTTT
few,TRBV4-2,NA,TRBJ1-1,CASSQAHTEAFF,TGTGCCAGCAGCCAAGCCCACACTGAAGCTTTCTTT
many,TRBV11-2,NA,TRBJ2-5,CASSLEGSPGETQYF,TGTGCCAGCAGCTTAGAAGGGAGCCCCGGCGAGACCCAGTACTTC
NA,TRBV20-1,NA,TRBJ1-1,CSARPSGQRANTEAFF,TGCAGTGCTAGACCATCGGGGCAAAGAGCGAACACTGAAGCTTTCTTT
few,TRBV6-2/TRBV6-3,NA,TRBJ2-7,CASGRVASYEQYF,TGTGCCAGCGGTAGAGTGGCTAGCTACGAGCAGTACTTC
many,TRBV2,NA,TRBJ2-7,CALQGAYEQYF,TGTGCTTTGCAAGGGGCCTACGAGCAGTACTTC
NA,TRBV20-1,NA,TRBJ2-5,CSVELGPLFSQYF,TGCAGTGTCGAGCTGGGACCCCTCTTTTCCCAGTACTTC
many,TRBV15,TRBD2,TRBJ2-7,CAASRDPRASGRDEQYF,TGTGCCGCCAGCAGAGATCCCAGGGCTAGCGGGAGGGACGAGCAGTACTTC
many,TRBV29-1,NA,TRBJ1-1,CSATREGLRTTEAFF,TGCAGCGCAACTCGAGAGGGGCTCCGGACCACTGAAGCTTTCTTT
few,TRBV4-2,NA,TRBJ1-5,CASSQERSVYYQPQHF,TGTGCCAGCAGCCAAGAAAGGAGCGTGTATTATCAGCCCCAGCATTTT
NA,TRBV11-2,NA,TRBJ1-2,CASSSYMDAYGYTF,TGTGCCAGCAGCTCCTACATGGATGCCTATGGCTACACCTTC
many,TRBV6-1,NA,TRBJ1-1,CASTGGRSTEAFF,TGTGCCAGCACGGGGGGCCGGAGTACTGAAGCTTTCTTT
many,TRBV20-1,TRBD1,TRBJ1-1,CSARVVGTGGMNTEAFF,TGCAGTGCTAGAGTGGTGGGGACAGGCGGTATGAACACTGAAGCCTTCTTT
NA,TRBV6-1,TRBD1,TRBJ2-7,CASTGQVRSDEQYF,TGTGCCAGCACCGGACAGGTCCGGTCCGACGAGCAGTACTTC
many,TRBV30,NA,TRBJ1-3,CAWSVQGNTIYF,TGTGCCTGGAGTGTACAGGGAAACACCATATATTTT
many,TRBV20-1,TRBD2,TRBJ2-2,CSATSSGVNTGELFF,TGCAGTGCAACTTCTAGCGGGGTGAACACCGGGGAGCTGTTTTTT
many,TRBV19,TRBD2,TRBJ2-6,CASSMWAGAEANVLTF,TGTGCCAGTAGTATGTGGGCGGGAGCTGAGGCCAACGTCCTGACTTTC
many,TRBV28,NA,TRBJ1-1,CASNSGGRNTEAFF,TGTGCCAGCAATTCAGGAGGGCGTAACACTGAAGCTTTCTTT
many,TRBV29-1,NA,TRBJ1-2,CSFDGGSGDGYTF,TGCAGTTTTGACGGGGGTTCGGGGGACGGCTACACCTTC
many,TRBV7-9,NA,TRBJ2-7,CASSRSSPRLDEQYF,TGTGCCAGCAGCAGATCTAGCCCCCGGTTGGACGAGCAGTACTTC
NA,TRBV20-1,NA,TRBJ2-7,CSAPRTAYEQYF,TGCAGTGCGCCTCGGACAGCCTACGAGCAGTACTTC
few,TRBV9,TRBD1,TRBJ1-6,CASSVTGGNSPLHF,TGTGCCAGCAGCGTTACAGGGGGGAATTCACCCCTCCACTTT
many,TRBV19,NA,TRBJ2-7,CASSLKLHYEQYF,TGTGCCAGTAGCCTCAAATTGCACTACGAGCAGTACTTC
NA,TRBV11-1,NA,TRBJ1-1,CASSRRPSSWDTEAFF,TGTGCCAGCAGCCGACGTCCCTCCTCTTGGGACACTGAAGCTTTCTTT
many,TRBV4-1,NA,TRBJ2-7,CASSQAGRSYEQYF,TGCGCCAGCAGCCAAGCAGGGAGATCCTACGAGCAGTACTTC
NA,TRBV14,NA,TRBJ1-1,CASSRGQSNTEAFF,TGTGCCAGCAGCCGTGGACAGTCGAACACTGAAGCTTTCTTT
many,TRBV20-1,TRBD2,TRBJ2-7,CSARDFSGAYEQYF,TGCAGTGCTAGAGATTTCAGCGGGGCCTACGAGCAGTACTTC
NA,TRBV27,NA,TRBJ1-1,CASTRGSMNTEAFF,TGTGCCAGCACCCGGGGGTCCATGAACACTGAAGCTTTCTTT
NA,TRBV6-1,NA,TRBJ1-5,CAISVYSNQPQHF,TGTGCAATTTCGGTCTATAGCAATCAGCCCCAGCATTTT
many,TRBV15,NA,TRBJ2-7,CATSREIGSNEQYF,TGTGCCACCAGCAGAGAGATTGGGTCAAACGAGCAGTACTTC
NA,TRBV6-2/TRBV6-3,NA,TRBJ2-7,CASSAETQGSYEQYF,TGTGCCAGCAGCGCCGAGACACAGGGCTCCTACGAGCAGTACTTC
many,TRBV12-3/TRBV12-4,NA,TRBJ2-6,CASRADTGANVLTF,TGTGCCAGCAGGGCAGATACTGGGGCCAACGTCCTGACTTTC
NA,TRBV20-1,NA,TRBJ2-5,CSAKGQETQYF,TGCAGTGCAAAGGGGCAAGAGACCCAGTACTTC
NA,TRBV12-3/TRBV12-4,NA,TRBJ2-4,CASSARHRLGNIQYF,TGTGCCAGCAGTGCCAGACACCGCCTGGGGAACATTCAGTACTTC
NA,TRBV6-2/TRBV6-3,TRBD1,TRBJ2-7,CASRGQGAHEQYF,TGTGCCAGCAGGGGACAGGGGGCCCACGAGCAGTACTTC
many,TRBV11-2,NA,TRBJ2-2,CASSLRQGFTGELFF,TGTGCCAGCAGCTTACGGCAGGGGTTCACCGGGGAGCTGTTTTTT
NA,TRBV6-2/TRBV6-3,TRBD1,TRBJ2-7,CASSYGRGPYEQYF,TGTGCCAGCAGTTACGGCAGGGGGCCCTACGAGCAGTACTTC
many,TRBV9,TRBD2,TRBJ2-5,CASSLAGSVGETQYF,TGTGCCAGCAGCCTAGCGGGAAGTGTAGGAGAGACCCAGTACTTC